The rows below give T cell receptor beta chains drawn from one sample of a study of response to subunit inactivated influenza vaccine. TCRdb re-derived calls from the RT-PCR reads in MiXCR, one entry per CDR3 protein. This table holds around 520,000 distinct CDR3 sequences, roughly 10% found once. Specimen: PBMCs from blood, collected on the day of vaccination. The receptors were sampled from a man in his forties or fifties who received an inactivated influenza vaccine. CDR3s include the opening cysteine and the closing phenylalanine or tryptophan. The order of the fields is clone size, V gene, J gene, D gene, CDR3 protein, CDR3 DNA. D genes are given only for firm matches. Clone size is shown for a subset of rows, as once, few, many or a class of expanded clone.

>-|TRBV4-2|TRBJ2-1|-
CASSQDWGRINEQFF
TGTGCCAGCAGCCAAGATTGGGGACGGATTAATGAGCAGTTCTTC
>-|TRBV12-3/TRBV12-4|TRBJ2-5|-
CASSSRERETQYF
TGTGCCAGCAGTTCCCGGGAGAGGGAGACCCAGTACTTC
>-|TRBV28|TRBJ2-5|-
CASTRVGGETQYF
TGTGCCAGCACCAGGGTTGGAGGGGAGACCCAGTACTTC
>-|TRBV7-9|TRBJ2-5|-
CASSPVLTQYF
TGTGCCAGCAGCCCCGTGTTGACCCAGTACTTC
>few|TRBV11-2|TRBJ2-2|-
CASSPSWGAGELFF
TGTGCCAGCAGCCCTAGTTGGGGAGCCGGGGAGCTGTTTTTT
>few|TRBV20-1|TRBJ1-5|-
CSAGAYPDPAAYSNQPQHF
TGCAGTGCTGGGGCCTACCCCGACCCGGCAGCTTATAGCAATCAGCCCCAGCATTTT
>-|TRBV25-1|TRBJ2-7|-
CASSDGGFYEQYF
TGTGCCAGCAGTGACGGGGGTTTCTACGAGCAGTACTTC
>few|TRBV12-3/TRBV12-4|TRBJ2-7|-
CASSLGDRRVGEQYF
TGTGCCAGCAGTTTAGGGGATCGAAGGGTGGGCGAGCAGTACTTC
>many|TRBV6-2/TRBV6-3|TRBJ2-1|TRBD2
CASSRSGGPYNEQFF
TGTGCCAGCAGCCGAAGCGGGGGGCCCTACAATGAGCAGTTCTTC
>few|TRBV12-3/TRBV12-4|TRBJ1-5|TRBD1
CASSLARGDSQPQHF
TGTGCCAGCAGTTTAGCGCGGGGGGACAGTCAGCCCCAGCATTTT
>few|TRBV5-5|TRBJ1-2|TRBD1
CASSALQGPGYGYTF
TGTGCCAGCAGCGCCTTACAGGGGCCTGGCTATGGCTACACCTTC
>many|TRBV3-1|TRBJ1-3|-
CASSNTGKSGNTIYF
TGTGCCAGCAGCAACACAGGCAAATCTGGAAACACCATATATTTT
>many|TRBV20-1|TRBJ1-1|-
CSARNPANTEAFF
TGCAGTGCTAGGAATCCGGCAAACACTGAAGCTTTCTTT
>few|TRBV29-1|TRBJ1-5|TRBD1
CSAGTGSSNQPQHF
TGCAGCGCGGGGACAGGGTCCAGCAATCAGCCCCAGCATTTT
>-|TRBV5-4|TRBJ1-5|-
CASSLGAPPWEYSNQPQHF
TGTGCCAGCAGCTTGGGGGCCCCCCCTTGGGAGTATAGCAATCAGCCCCAGCATTTT
>-|TRBV3-1|TRBJ2-3|-
CASSQLRLPVDTQYF
TGTGCCAGCAGCCAATTGCGGCTCCCTGTAGATACGCAGTATTTT
>-|TRBV29-1|TRBJ2-1|TRBD2
CSVAGLAVFNEQFF
TGCAGCGTTGCCGGACTAGCGGTTTTCAATGAGCAGTTCTTC
>few|TRBV28|TRBJ2-3|TRBD1
CATQGQGYTDTQYF
TGTGCCACCCAGGGACAGGGCTACACAGATACGCAGTATTTT
>few|TRBV24-1|TRBJ2-1|-
CATSVPGTHEQFF
TGTGCCACCAGTGTACCCGGGACTCATGAGCAGTTCTTC
>few|TRBV4-3|TRBJ1-2|TRBD1
CASSDRDRGLKGYTF
TGCGCCAGCAGCGACCGGGACAGGGGGCTCAAAGGCTACACCTTC
>few|TRBV6-2/TRBV6-3|TRBJ2-1|TRBD2
CASSRSSGRAYNEQFF
TGTGCCAGCAGTCGGTCTAGCGGGAGGGCTTACAATGAGCAGTTCTTC
>few|TRBV24-1|TRBJ2-3|-
CATSEADKNTQYF
TGTGCCACCAGTGAGGCCGATAAAAATACGCAGTATTTT
>few|TRBV7-9|TRBJ2-2|-
CASSPSSGGEELFF
TGTGCCAGCAGCCCCTCCTCTGGGGGCGAGGAGCTGTTTTTT
>once|TRBV7-9|TRBJ2-7|-
CASSLEDWRLWDEQYF
TGTGCCAGCAGCTTAGAGGACTGGAGGTTGTGGGACGAGCAGTACTTC
>many|TRBV12-3/TRBV12-4|TRBJ2-1|TRBD2
CASSLRREGLLFNEQFF
TGTGCCAGCAGTTTACGGCGGGAGGGCCTCCTTTTCAATGAGCAGTTCTTC
>-|TRBV12-3/TRBV12-4|TRBJ2-1|-
CASSYLVRRNEQFF
TGTGCCAGCAGTTATCTAGTCAGGAGAAATGAGCAGTTCTTC
>many|TRBV12-3/TRBV12-4|TRBJ2-1|-
CASKDSLGEQFF
TGTGCCAGCAAGGACAGCCTTGGTGAGCAGTTCTTC
>few|TRBV20-1|TRBJ2-5|TRBD2
CSAAGLAGFQETQYF
TGCAGTGCCGCCGGGCTAGCGGGATTTCAAGAGACCCAGTACTTC
>many|TRBV7-9|TRBJ2-1|-
CASSLSLGQFF
TGTGCCAGCAGCTTAAGTCTTGGGCAGTTCTTC
>-|TRBV28|TRBJ1-2|-
CASSGYGRGYGYTF
TGTGCCAGCAGTGGATACGGGAGGGGCTATGGCTACACCTTC
>-|TRBV27|TRBJ2-2|-
CASSFRELFF
TGTGCCAGCAGTTTCAGGGAGCTGTTTTTT
>-|TRBV5-1|TRBJ2-5|-
CASSLESGQETQYF
TGCGCCAGCAGCTTGGAATCGGGCCAAGAGACCCAGTACTTC
>few|TRBV5-1|TRBJ2-7|TRBD1
CASSLGQGVDEQYF
TGCGCCAGCAGCTTGGGACAGGGTGTCGACGAGCAGTACTTC
>-|TRBV4-1|TRBJ2-7|-
CASSLEGTLAYEQYF
TGCGCCAGCAGTCTGGAGGGGACTCTGGCTTACGAGCAGTACTTC
>few|TRBV6-5|TRBJ1-2|-
CASSYSNGIYGYTF
TGTGCCAGCAGTTACTCGAATGGGATCTATGGCTACACCTTC
>few|TRBV20-1|TRBJ2-7|-
CSATDPGAYYEQYF
TGCAGTGCTACGGATCCAGGGGCCTACTACGAGCAGTACTTC
>-|TRBV5-1|TRBJ2-7|TRBD1
CASSWEIRQGADEQYF
TGCGCCAGCAGCTGGGAGATTAGACAGGGGGCCGACGAGCAGTACTTC
>many|TRBV7-2|TRBJ2-3|-
CASGKYNTDTQYF
TGTGCCAGCGGGAAGTACAACACAGATACGCAGTATTTT
>few|TRBV20-1|TRBJ2-7|-
CSARDRKTNRPYEQYF
TGCAGTGCTAGAGATAGGAAAACGAACCGCCCCTACGAGCAGTACTTC
>-|TRBV4-2|TRBJ1-5|-
CASSQGDLTNQPQHF
TGTGCCAGCAGCCAAGGAGACCTGACGAATCAGCCCCAGCATTTT
>-|TRBV2|TRBJ1-6|-
CASSDRYGAPGSPLHF
TGTGCCAGCAGCGACCGTTATGGGGCGCCTGGTTCACCCCTCCACTTT
>-|TRBV6-2/TRBV6-3|TRBJ2-7|-
CASRGGHYEQYF
TGTGCCAGCAGAGGAGGGCACTACGAGCAGTACTTC
>-|TRBV29-1|TRBJ2-7|-
CSVGGVWVGAMDEQYF
TGCAGCGTTGGGGGGGTTTGGGTTGGGGCAATGGACGAGCAGTACTTC
>many|TRBV4-2|TRBJ2-2|TRBD1
CASSQAGTGGMAGELFF
TGTGCCAGCAGCCAAGCCGGGACAGGGGGCATGGCCGGGGAGCTGTTTTTT
>-|TRBV7-9|TRBJ2-5|-
CASSLGSSGRETQYF
TGTGCCAGCAGCTTAGGTAGCTCGGGCCGGGAGACCCAGTACTTC
>many|TRBV27|TRBJ2-7|TRBD1
CASSPGTGRNSEQYF
TGTGCCAGCAGTCCCGGGACAGGGCGTAATTCCGAGCAGTACTTC
>once|TRBV20-1|TRBJ2-7|TRBD1
CSARDRGQSFYEQYF
TGCAGTGCTAGAGATAGGGGACAGTCCTTCTACGAGCAGTACTTC
>few|TRBV7-9|TRBJ2-2|-
CASSLRRSGTGELFF
TGTGCCAGCAGCTTACGGAGATCTGGGACCGGGGAGCTGTTTTTT
>few|TRBV4-3|TRBJ2-4|-
CASSQEIVPPEGIQYF
TGCGCCAGCAGCCAAGAGATTGTGCCCCCCGAGGGCATTCAGTACTTC
>few|TRBV7-9|TRBJ2-3|-
CASSLSTGTSTDTQYF
TGTGCCAGCAGCTTATCCACGGGGACCAGCACAGATACGCAGTATTTT
>few|TRBV6-5|TRBJ1-1|-
CASSYPQTRGTENTEAFF
TGTGCCAGCAGTTATCCTCAAACTCGCGGGACGGAGAACACTGAAGCTTTCTTT
>many|TRBV10-3|TRBJ2-2|TRBD1
CAISESSRGTGELFF
TGTGCCATCAGTGAGTCCTCCAGGGGGACCGGGGAGCTGTTTTTT
>few|TRBV29-1|TRBJ2-7|-
CSFTSAGTPLRAQYF
TGCAGCTTCACCTCGGCCGGGACCCCATTACGGGCGCAGTACTTC
>-|TRBV18|TRBJ2-5|TRBD2
CASSPQRSGVNEETQYF
TGTGCCAGCTCACCACAAAGAAGCGGGGTTAACGAAGAGACCCAGTACTTC
>-|TRBV27|TRBJ2-1|TRBD2
CASRVLAGFHNEQFF
TGTGCCAGCAGAGTTTTAGCGGGATTCCACAATGAGCAGTTCTTC
>-|TRBV7-8|TRBJ2-1|TRBD2
CASSLRGGDYRLAGYNEQFF
TGTGCCAGCAGCTTAAGGGGTGGGGACTATCGGCTAGCGGGGTACAATGAGCAGTTCTTC
>few|TRBV7-9|TRBJ2-1|TRBD1
CASSLTGGNYNEQFF
TGTGCCAGCAGCCTAACAGGGGGAAACTACAATGAGCAGTTCTTC